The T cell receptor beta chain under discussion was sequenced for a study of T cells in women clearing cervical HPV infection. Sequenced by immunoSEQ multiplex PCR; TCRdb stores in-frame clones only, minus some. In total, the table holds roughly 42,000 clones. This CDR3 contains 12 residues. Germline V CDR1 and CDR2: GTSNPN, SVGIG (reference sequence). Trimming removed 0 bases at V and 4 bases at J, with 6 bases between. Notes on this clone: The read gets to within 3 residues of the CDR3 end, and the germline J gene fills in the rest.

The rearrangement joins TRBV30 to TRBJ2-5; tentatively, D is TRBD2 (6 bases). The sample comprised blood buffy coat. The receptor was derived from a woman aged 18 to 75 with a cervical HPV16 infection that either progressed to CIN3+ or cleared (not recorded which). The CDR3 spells CAWSVGGETQYF. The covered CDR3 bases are TGTGCCTGGAGTGTGGGGGGAGAGACC.